This TCR beta chain was captured by sequencing in a study of T cells after yellow fever vaccination. Synthesis of TCR cDNA relied on 5'RACE template switching, which attached a universal primer site and UMIs. TCRdb used MiXCR to reprocess the 5' RACE reads, holding one entry per CDR3 protein. This table holds over 300,000 distinct CDR3 sequences, 3.6% found once. The CDR3 totals 13 residues. Germline CDR1 is SEHNR and CDR2 is FQNEAQ (reference sequence). V shed 6 bases, J shed 6 bases, and the junction held 8 bases outside the gene matches. This TCR was sampled from a man younger than 30 who received the YFV17D yellow fever vaccine. The V call is TRBV7-9, the J call TRBJ2-7; 7 bases fit TRBD1. The sample here was PBMCs, taken on the day of the yellow fever booster vaccination. CDR3 sequence reads: CASRPNRGIEQYV. DNA of the CDR3: TGTGCCAGCAGACCGAACAGGGGCATCGAGCAGTACGTC.